This T cell receptor (beta chain) emerged from a study of blood T cell repertoires in COVID-19. This CDR3 is 13 amino acids long. V lost 3 bases and J 0 bases, leaving 5 bases between the germline ends. The V gene's germline CDR1 is KGHSH and CDR2 LQKENI. The table came from immunoSEQ multiplex PCR; TCRdb's copy has only in-frame clones and leaves some out. The sample records 140,000 or so clones, roughly 81% being singletons. The gene calls are TRBV18 and TRBJ1-1; D might be TRBD1 (5 bases). Sequencing was done on a sample of peripheral blood. This clonotype originated in a human donor with acute or convalescent COVID-19. The donor label of this sample is uncertain. In nucleotides, the CDR3 is TGTGCCAGCTCACCGACAGTGAACACTGAAGCTTTCTTT. Its translation is CASSPTVNTEAFF.